A selection of T cell receptor beta chains follows, all from one sample in a study of blood T cell repertoires in COVID-19. Clones were read by immunoSEQ multiplex PCR, and TCRdb kept only the in-frame ones, dropping some. The sample holds approximately 160,000 clones; around four fifths are singletons and the top ten take roughly 2.9%. Sequencing was performed on peripheral blood. The receptors here all came from a woman aged 60-75 years with acute or convalescent COVID-19. CDR3s include the opening cysteine and the closing phenylalanine or tryptophan. The D gene is left open where the match is weak. The listing skips clone size in some rows; elsewhere it reads once, few, many or a size class.

>TRBJ1-1|-|TRBV9|-
TGTGCCAGCAGCCCCCTAAGAGCCGCCGAAGCTTTCTTT
CASSPLRAAEAFF
>TRBJ1-2|TRBD1|TRBV24-1|-
TGTGCCACCAGTGAACCTGGACAGGGGTTGGGCTACACCTTC
CATSEPGQGLGYTF
>TRBJ1-5|-|TRBV21-1|-
TGTGCCAGCAGCAAAGCCGCAAAGATTGGGACAGTACCCAATCAGCCCCAGCATTTT
CASSKAAKIGTVPNQPQHF
>TRBJ2-1|TRBD2|TRBV19|-
TGTGCCAGTAGTATAGTAAAGACTAGCGGATACAATGAGCAGTTCTTC
CASSIVKTSGYNEQFF
>TRBJ2-7|TRBD1|TRBV5-8|-
TGTGCCAGCAGCTTGGTGCTCAGGGGGCCCTACGAGCAGTACTTC
CASSLVLRGPYEQYF
>TRBJ2-5|TRBD2|TRBV9|-
TGTGCCAGCAGCCGCGGGGGTGGGGCCGCGCAAGAGACCCAGTACTTC
CASSRGGGAAQETQYF
>TRBJ2-3|-|TRBV6-6|once
TGTGCCAGCGGACAGAGGGGCACAGATACGCAGTATTTT
CASGQRGTDTQYF
>TRBJ2-2|TRBD1|TRBV7-2|-
TGTGCCAGCAGCTCCGATGGGACAGTGAACACCGGGGAGCTGTTTTTT
CASSSDGTVNTGELFF
>TRBJ1-5|-|TRBV28|-
TGTGCCAGCAGGGAACAGAGTGACTATATGTTCCAGCATTTT
CASREQSDYMFQHF
>TRBJ2-1|-|TRBV5-1|-
TGCGCCAGCAGCTTGCAGGGTTCCTCCTACAATGAGCAGTTCTTC
CASSLQGSSYNEQFF
>TRBJ2-3|TRBD2|TRBV7-8|-
TGTGCCAGCAGCTTAGACGTGGGACTAGCGGGGGGACGCACAGATACGCAGTATTTT
CASSLDVGLAGGRTDTQYF
>TRBJ2-6|-|TRBV27|-
TGTGCCAGCACCGGGGGATCCAGGAGTGGGGCCAACGTCCTGACTTTC
CASTGGSRSGANVLTF
>TRBJ2-3|-|TRBV14|-
TGTGCCAGCAGCCAAGAAGAGGGCCCCACAGATACGCAGTATTTT
CASSQEEGPTDTQYF
>TRBJ1-5|TRBD1|TRBV6-2/TRBV6-3|-
TGTGCCAGCAGTTACTCGACACTTGGGGACAGGGAGAGCAATCAGCCCCAGCATTTT
CASSYSTLGDRESNQPQHF